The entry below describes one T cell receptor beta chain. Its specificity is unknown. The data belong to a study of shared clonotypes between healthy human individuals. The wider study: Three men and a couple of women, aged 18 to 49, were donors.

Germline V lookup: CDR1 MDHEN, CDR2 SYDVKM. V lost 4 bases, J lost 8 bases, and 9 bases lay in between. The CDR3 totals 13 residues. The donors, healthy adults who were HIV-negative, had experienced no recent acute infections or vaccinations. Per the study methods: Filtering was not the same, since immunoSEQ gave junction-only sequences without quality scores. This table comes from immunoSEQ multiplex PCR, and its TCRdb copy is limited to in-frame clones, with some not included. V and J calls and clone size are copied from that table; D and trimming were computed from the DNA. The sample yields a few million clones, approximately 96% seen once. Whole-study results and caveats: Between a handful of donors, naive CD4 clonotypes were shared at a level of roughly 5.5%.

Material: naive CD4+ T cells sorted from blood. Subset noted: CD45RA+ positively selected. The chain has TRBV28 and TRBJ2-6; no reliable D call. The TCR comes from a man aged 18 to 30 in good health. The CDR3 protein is CASSSSIPNVLTF. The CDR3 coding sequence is TGTGCCAGCAGTTCCTCTATCCCCAACGTCCTGACTTTC. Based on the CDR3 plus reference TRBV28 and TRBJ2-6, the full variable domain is DVKVTQSSRYLVKRTGEKVFLECVQDMDHENMFWYRQDPGLGLRLIYFSYDVKMKEKGDIPEGYSVSREKKERFSLILESASTNQTSMYLCASSSSIPNVLTFGAGSRLTVL.